The source of this T cell receptor beta chain is a study of blood T cell repertoires in COVID-19. Across the study: Material from acute and convalescent COVID-19 was sourced from the United States, Italy and Spain. The cDNA or gDNA used as material had been derived from T cells, B-cell-depleted T cells, or PBMCs.

Trimming took off 0 bases at V and 7 bases at J, with 19 bases between the two ends. CDR3 length: 18 residues. The germline gives CDR1 SGHTA, CDR2 FQGNSA. Original methodology: Cell counts per sample came from amplifying reference gene primers. Using immunoSEQ multiplex PCR, the repertoire was profiled, and TCRdb retains in-frame clones only, with some absent. D and trimming were read from the DNA, whereas the V and J calls and clone size are those reported in that table. The data show roughly 60,000 clones, 75% to 85% seen once. Material: peripheral blood. This chain connects TRBV7-2 to TRBJ1-6; TRBD1 is a possible D gene (6 bases). This clonotype was sampled from a human donor in a cohort sampled during active COVID-19. As DNA, the CDR3 is TGTGCCAGCAGCTTAGCACCGGGACACCAGGTGTCCAATTCACCCCTCCACTTT. This gives the protein CASSLAPGHQVSNSPLHF.